The clone carrying this T cell receptor (beta chain) was picked up many times. Antigen: not known. Each person with ophthalmopathy scored at least 3 on the Clinical Activity Score, reached NOSPECS grade 4 or higher, and had been ill under 3 months. Uncontrolled infection, other autoimmune disease, pregnancy or lactation barred patients from enrollment. The PBMCs were taken from about 10 ml of fresh peripheral blood. This specimen comes from a study of T cells in Graves' hyperthyroidism and ophthalmopathy. Study-wide results and caveats: Blood also held most thyroid clonotypes expanded beyond 0.001.

Regions amplified from RNA transcripts were the TCR beta CDR3 regions. First-round RT-PCR of the TCR CDR3 relied on the HTBI primer set. MiXCR, applied by TCRdb to the multiplex PCR reads, yields one record per CDR3 protein. The sample has roughly 400,000 distinct CDR3 sequences; 11% to 15% are singletons. CDR1 is SSHAT, CDR2 FNYEAQ, per germline (reference sequence). The CDR3 is 15 amino acids. Source material: blood. This TCR was recovered from a man aged 45-60 years with Graves' ophthalmopathy. V and J are TRBV7-7 and TRBJ1-5; TRBD1 agrees at 8 bases. CDR3 nucleotides: TGTGCTAAGGCACCGGGACAGGAAAGAAATCAGCCCCAGCATTTT. As protein: CAKAPGQERNQPQHF.